A selection of T cell receptor beta chains follows, all from one sample in a study of blood T cell repertoires in COVID-19. Repertoires were generated with immunoSEQ multiplex PCR, while TCRdb's copy carries only in-frame clones and drops some. The sample has a few hundred thousand clones; about four fifths are singletons. The specimen sequenced was peripheral blood. All receptors derive from a woman in her forties or fifties with acute or convalescent COVID-19. CDR3s include the opening cysteine and the closing phenylalanine or tryptophan. D genes are given only for firm matches. The size of a clone is reported for some rows only, either as once, few or many, or as a class for expanded clones.

J gene,clone size,V gene,D gene,CDR3 DNA,CDR3 protein
TRBJ2-3,once,TRBV30,TRBD1,TGTGCCTGGAGGGGGGGGACAGGGAGCACAGATACGCAGTATTTT,CAWRGGTGSTDTQYF
TRBJ1-5,once,TRBV28,TRBD1,TGTGCCAGCAGTGTCGGGACAGGGACTCAGCCCCAGCATTTT,CASSVGTGTQPQHF
TRBJ1-1,-,TRBV3-1/TRBV3-2,-,TGTGCCAGCAGCCCTCCGGAGGGGAACACTGAAGCTTTCTTT,CASSPPEGNTEAFF
TRBJ1-6,-,TRBV6-5,TRBD1,TGTGCCAGTGGACGACAGGGTTATAATTCACCCCTCCACTTT,CASGRQGYNSPLHF
TRBJ1-1,-,TRBV3-1/TRBV3-2,-,TGTGCCAGCAGCCAAGGAGAGACAGGGAACACTGAAGCTTTCTTT,CASSQGETGNTEAFF
TRBJ2-3,-,TRBV19,-,TGTGCCAGTAATAGCGGTACAGATACGCAGTATTTT,CASNSGTDTQYF
TRBJ2-7,-,TRBV5-8,TRBD2,TGTGCCAGCAGCTTGGTGGGACTAGCGAACTACGAGCAGTACTTC,CASSLVGLANYEQYF
TRBJ2-3,-,TRBV5-4,-,TGTGCCAGCAGCTTGGCCGGCACAGATACGCAGTATTTT,CASSLAGTDTQYF
TRBJ2-1,-,TRBV7-8,TRBD2,TGTGCCAGCAGCTTAGGCCCCACCCGACTAGCAGGTTACAATGAGCAGTTCTTC,CASSLGPTRLAGYNEQFF
TRBJ1-4,-,TRBV2,-,TGTGCCAGCAGGAATTACATAACCGGGAATCCCAGATCACTGTTTTTT,CASRNYITGNPRSLFF
TRBJ1-3,-,TRBV9,-,TGTGCCAGCAGCGTAGGCAGGATTTCTGGAAACACCATATATTTT,CASSVGRISGNTIYF
TRBJ2-3,few,TRBV5-6,-,TGTGCCAGCAGCTTGGTGAGATTGGGCCCCGTCGATCGGTCAGATACGCAGTATTTT,CASSLVRLGPVDRSDTQYF
TRBJ1-1,-,TRBV9,-,TGTGCCAGCAGCGCCCAGGGGAACACTGAAGCTTTCTTT,CASSAQGNTEAFF
TRBJ1-1,once,TRBV7-9,TRBD1,TGTGCCAGCAGCTGGGGGACAGAGTTGAACACTGAAGCTTTCTTT,CASSWGTELNTEAFF
TRBJ1-3,-,TRBV30,-,TGTGCCTGGAGTGTACATCTACAGCCTCCTTCCATATATTTT,CAWSVHLQPPSIYF
TRBJ1-4,-,TRBV29-1,-,TGCAGCGTTGAACGGAGGGTGCCTAATGAAAAACTGTTTTTT,CSVERRVPNEKLFF
TRBJ2-4,-,TRBV7-2,TRBD1,TGTGCCAGCAGCGTCAACCGGGACAGGGGACACATTCAGTACTTC,CASSVNRDRGHIQYF
TRBJ2-2,-,TRBV19,TRBD1,TGTGCCAGTAGTATTGTGGGACAGGGGGTCGGCGGGGAGCTGTTTTTT,CASSIVGQGVGGELFF
TRBJ1-4,-,TRBV2,-,TGTGCCAGCAGTGACCAGGGAGGGAGCAATGAAAAACTGTTTTTT,CASSDQGGSNEKLFF
TRBJ1-1,-,TRBV27,-,TGTGCCAGCAGTTTACAGGGGAACACTGAAGCTTTCTTT,CASSLQGNTEAFF
TRBJ2-5,-,TRBV7-6,TRBD2,TGTGCCAGCAGCTTACCTCAAGCGGGGGGCCAAGGAGAGACCCAGTACTTC,CASSLPQAGGQGETQYF
TRBJ2-7,few,TRBV7-2,TRBD2,TGTGCCAGCAGCTTGGCTAGCGGGAGTAATTACGAGCAGTACTTC,CASSLASGSNYEQYF
TRBJ2-1,-,TRBV5-1,-,TGCGCCAGCAGCTTAAACAGTGAGCAGTTCTTC,CASSLNSEQFF
TRBJ1-2,-,TRBV2,TRBD1,TGTGCCAGCAGCGACAGGGGCCCTATCTATGGCTACACCTTC,CASSDRGPIYGYTF
TRBJ1-1,-,TRBV11-2,TRBD1,TGTGCCAGCAGCTCGGACAGGGCTTCCACTGAAGCTTTCTTT,CASSSDRASTEAFF
TRBJ2-1,few,TRBV10-3,-,TGTGCCATCAGTGAAAAGTTAGATGAGCAGTTCTTC,CAISEKLDEQFF
TRBJ1-2,-,TRBV2,TRBD1,TGTGCCAGCAGTCCTACAGGGGGCGATGGCTACACCTTC,CASSPTGGDGYTF
TRBJ2-5,-,TRBV5-1,TRBD2,TGCGCCAGCAGCGTCCGGGCGGGAGGAGAGACCCAGTACTTC,CASSVRAGGETQYF
TRBJ2-3,-,TRBV9,TRBD2,TGTGCCAGCAGCCCACTAGCGGAAAGCACAGATACGCAGTATTTT,CASSPLAESTDTQYF
TRBJ2-7,-,TRBV7-3,TRBD2,TGTGCCAGCAGCCCGCCCCTACTAGCGGGAGCGGGCGAGCAGTACTTC,CASSPPLLAGAGEQYF
TRBJ1-1,-,TRBV5-1,-,TGCGCCAGCAGCTGGAATACAGGTACCACTGAAGCTTTCTTT,CASSWNTGTTEAFF
TRBJ1-1,few,TRBV7-2,-,TGTGCCAGCAGCTTAGTTAGCTCGAACACTGAAGCTTTCTTT,CASSLVSSNTEAFF
TRBJ2-3,-,TRBV7-2,TRBD2,TGTGCCAGCAGCTCCCAGACGGGACTAGCGGGAGCGGGGTTAGATACGCAGTATTTT,CASSSQTGLAGAGLDTQYF
TRBJ1-5,-,TRBV9,-,TGTGCCAGCAGCGTAGCAGAGGGTAATCAGCCCCAGCATTTT,CASSVAEGNQPQHF
TRBJ2-5,-,TRBV7-9,-,TGTGCCAGCAGCTCGCCTTTCGGGGAGACCCAGTACTTC,CASSSPFGETQYF
TRBJ2-3,-,TRBV19,TRBD2,TGTGCCAGTAGTATCTCGGGACTAGCGGGAGGTGCTAGCACAGATACGCAGTATTTT,CASSISGLAGGASTDTQYF
TRBJ2-1,-,TRBV27,-,TGTGCCAGCAGTTTAAATCGGGCAGGGGGGAATGAGCAGTTCTTC,CASSLNRAGGNEQFF
TRBJ2-7,-,TRBV19,-,TGTGCCAGTAGTGCGAGCACAGGGTACGAGCAGTACTTC,CASSASTGYEQYF
TRBJ2-2,-,TRBV24-1,TRBD2,TGTGCCACCAGTGACCCGGGACTAGCGGGGACCGGGGAGCTGTTTTTT,CATSDPGLAGTGELFF
TRBJ2-3,-,TRBV5-6,-,TGTGCCAGCAGCTTTGAAACAGGGCCAGATACGCAGTATTTT,CASSFETGPDTQYF
TRBJ1-2,few,TRBV19,-,TGTGCCAGTACGACAACCGGGACACACTATGGCTACACCTTC,CASTTTGTHYGYTF
TRBJ2-5,-,TRBV11-2,TRBD2,TGTGCCAGCAGCTCCCGGACTAGCGGGGGGGCGGAGACCCAGTACTTC,CASSSRTSGGAETQYF
TRBJ1-5,-,TRBV15,TRBD1,TGTGCCACCAGCAGAGAAGGGACAGGGAATCAGCCCCAGCATTTT,CATSREGTGNQPQHF
TRBJ1-5,-,TRBV30,-,TGTGCCTGGAGTGTATGGACAGGCAATCAGCCCCAGCATTTT,CAWSVWTGNQPQHF
TRBJ2-5,-,TRBV15,-,TGTGCCACCAGCAAAAGACTCCAAGAGACCCAGTACTTC,CATSKRLQETQYF
TRBJ1-2,-,TRBV6-4,-,TGTGCCAGCAGTGACTCATGGGGCGATGGCTACACCTTC,CASSDSWGDGYTF
TRBJ1-3,-,TRBV1,-,TGCACCAGCAGCCAAGATAAGCTCTCGAGGAACACCATATATTTT,CTSSQDKLSRNTIYF
TRBJ2-2,-,TRBV7-9,TRBD2,TGTGCCAGCAGCTCTCCTAGCGGGAGGGCCACCGGGGAGCTGTTTTTT,CASSSPSGRATGELFF
TRBJ1-2,once,TRBV25-1,TRBD1,TGTGCCAGCCGGCAAGACCGACAGGGGTTGAGGGGCTACACCTTC,CASRQDRQGLRGYTF
TRBJ2-3,-,TRBV10-3,TRBD2,TGTGCCATCAGTGAGGTGACTAGCGGGCCTTTTATCACAGATACGCAGTATTTT,CAISEVTSGPFITDTQYF
TRBJ2-5,once,TRBV11-2,-,TGTGCCAGCAGCTTAGAATCAGGCCAAGAGACCCAGTACTTC,CASSLESGQETQYF